The entry below describes one T cell receptor (beta chain). The data were obtained in a study of blood T cell repertoires in COVID-19. TCRdb's copy holds only in-frame clones and misses some; the assay was immunoSEQ multiplex PCR. In the table there are around 140,000 clones, 88% of which are singletons. The V gene's germline CDR1 is SGHTA and CDR2 FQGTGA. The CDR3 length is 15 residues. V gave up 5 bases and J gave up 3 bases; unmatched junction bases: 6. The clonotype was recovered from a man between 65 and 85 years old with acute or convalescent COVID-19. The source material was peripheral blood. The chain employs TRBV7-3 and TRBJ1-1; 10 positions agree with TRBD1. CDR3 loop: CASSRETGGYTEAFF. CDR3 nucleotides: TGTGCCAGCAGCCGAGAGACAGGGGGCTACACTGAAGCTTTCTTT.